Listed here are 3 T cell receptor beta chains from one sample, sequenced in a study of beta chain features in type 1 diabetes. Expressed TCRB transcripts were sequenced after all isolated RNA was converted to cDNA. The protocol was immunoSEQ multiplex PCR, while the TCRdb copy is restricted to in-frame clones and leaves out a portion. The table shows about 660,000 clones, with 11% to 15% occurring only once. Findings and limits, study-wide: People with Type 1 diabetes carried modestly yet significantly shorter TCRB CDR3s in all four CD4+ subsets.

Antigens for these TCRs are unknown. The specimen sequenced was naive CD4+ T cells from blood. The receptors stem from a man between 18 and 29 years old with type 1 diabetes.

This clone was seen a handful of times. V gene TRBV29-1 combines with J gene TRBJ1-2; D uncertain. The CDR3 spans 12 residues. Looked up from germline, CDR1 is SQVTM and CDR2 is ANQGSEA. Trimming left V 8 bases short and J 0 bases short, with 10 bases between. The CDR3, as DNA: TGCAGCTATTCGGATGCTAACTATGGCTACACCTTC. Its translation is CSYSDANYGYTF.

A few counts support this clone. In DNA, the CDR3 is TGTGCCAGCAGTGGAGACAGGGCTGGAAACACCATATATTTT. Its protein product is CASSGDRAGNTIYF. The chain carries TRBV6-6 and TRBJ1-3, with TRBD1 identical over 7 bases. The J segment lost 2 bases and the V segment lost 5 bases, leaving 3 bases of the junction unmatched. CDR1 and CDR2 from the germline V gene are MNHNY and SVGAGI (reference sequence). The CDR3 is 14 amino acids.

The V gene is TRBV2, the J gene TRBJ1-6; D gene ambiguous. The CDR3 length is 11 residues. V was cut by 7 bases and J by 10 bases, with 8 bases left in between. Germline loops: CDR1 SNHLY, CDR2 FYNNEI. CDR3 nucleotide sequence: TGTGCCAGCACTACCGGATCACCCCTCCACTTT. Its translation is CASTTGSPLHF.